The 32 T cell receptor beta chains presented below share a single source sample, sequenced in a study of T cells after yellow fever vaccination. TCRdb itself ran the 5' RACE reads through MiXCR, one entry per CDR3 protein. The table records about 340,000 distinct CDR3 sequences, approximately 3.9% of them present only once. Sample: PBMCs, taken 5 days after the yellow fever booster vaccination. All receptors come from a young man who received the YFV17D yellow fever vaccine.

The J gene is TRBJ2-1, the V gene TRBV7-6, with 15 positions matching TRBD2. Looked up from germline, CDR1 is SGHVS and CDR2 is FNYEAQ. CDR3 length: 19 amino acids. Trimming removed 0 bases from V and 5 bases from J; junction bases left unmatched: 8. The CDR3 DNA is TGTGCCAGCAGCTTAGCGGCTGGGACTAGCGGGGGGCGGAACAATGAGCAGTTCTTC. It is translated as CASSLAAGTSGGRNNEQFF. Full variable domain (rest looked up from reference TRBV7-6 and TRBJ2-1): GAGVSQSPRYKVTKRGQDVALRCDPISGHVSLYWYRQALGQGPEFLTYFNYEAQQDKSGLPNDRFSAERPEGSISTLTIQRTEQRDSAMYRCASSLAAGTSGGRNNEQFFGPGTRLTVL.

This clonotype was found a few times. This sequence joins TRBV5-4 and TRBJ2-3; 8 bases match TRBD2. From germline, CDR1 is SGHNT and CDR2 YYREEE (reference sequence). The CDR3 extends over 16 amino acids. J was trimmed by 1 base and V by 3 bases; bases with no gene match: 7. CDR3 region: CASSSGGARGTDTQYF. The CDR3 DNA reads TGTGCCAGCAGCTCCGGGGGGGCGCGGGGCACAGATACGCAGTATTTT. Filled out from reference TRBV5-4 and TRBJ2-3, the complete variable domain reads ETGVTQSPTHLIKTRGQQVTLRCSSQSGHNTVSWYQQALGQGPQFIFQYYREEENGRGNFPPRFSGLQFPNYSSELNVNALELDDSALYLCASSSGGARGTDTQYFGPGTRLTVL.

V is TRBV18 and J is TRBJ2-5; 9 bases match TRBD2. CDR1 and CDR2 (germline): KGHSH, LQKENI. This CDR3 has 15 amino acids. With V trimmed by 3 bases and J by 2 bases, 4 bases remained unmatched. Written as DNA, the CDR3 is TGTGCCAGCTCACCCCTGACTAGCGGACAAGAGACCCAGTACTTC. This gives the protein CASSPLTSGQETQYF.

This clonotype has a handful of counts. The chain carries TRBV7-2 and TRBJ2-1, with 13 nucleotides matching TRBD2. The CDR3 length is 15 residues. Losses at the gene ends were 5 bases for V and 9 bases for J; bases not matched to a gene: 7. Germline CDR1 is SGHTA and CDR2 is FQGNSA. CDR3 sequence reads: CASSIRLAGGGEQFF. The CDR3 coding sequence is TGTGCCAGCAGCATAAGACTAGCGGGGGGAGGTGAGCAGTTCTTC.

This clonotype has ten or more counts. The rearrangement links TRBV4-2 to TRBJ2-7; 10 nucleotides match TRBD1. The CDR3 is made up of 15 amino acids. With V trimmed by 1 base and J by 5 bases, 5 bases remained unmatched. Germline V gives CDR1 LGHNA, CDR2 YNFKEQ. Here the CDR3 DNA reads TGTGCCAGCAGCCAAGGACAGGGGGCAATGGACGAGCAGTACTTC. This gives the protein CASSQGQGAMDEQYF.

This clonotype has ten or more counts. This sequence joins TRBV4-3 and TRBJ2-5, with 10 bases lining up with TRBD2. CDR3 size: 16 residues. The V and J ends lost 1 base and 4 bases, in that order; junction bases with no gene match: 6. Germline assignment: CDR1 LGHNA and CDR2 YSLEER. In DNA, the CDR3 is TGCGCCAGCAGCCAAGGAGTAGCGGGGGGCGGAGAGACCCAGTACTTC. It codes for CASSQGVAGGGETQYF.

The CDR3 loop is CASSLVGRKNTEAFF. DNA of the CDR3: TGTGCCAGCAGCTTAGTAGGCAGGAAGAACACTGAAGCTTTCTTT. This chain connects TRBV11-2 to TRBJ1-1; D remains unclear. There are 15 residues in the CDR3. Trimming removed 1 base from V and 1 base from J, with 10 bases in between. Germline V gene sequence: CDR1 SGHAT, CDR2 FQNNGV.

Concerning this clonotype: A clone one base away is much larger, so this may be a read error. The V gene is TRBV7-9, the J gene TRBJ1-4; a possible D gene is TRBD1 (5 bases). The germline V gene has CDR1 SEHNR and CDR2 FQNEAQ (reference sequence). The CDR3 length is 16 residues. The CDR3 nucleotides are TGTGCCAGCAGCTTAGACCGCCGACGGGGGGAGGGAAAACTGATTTTT. This encodes CASSLDRRRGEGKLIF.

This clonotype appeared a few times. The chain combines TRBV20-1 with TRBJ2-4, with D unresolved. V was trimmed by 0 bases and J by 1 base, leaving 4 bases between them. The germline CDR1 and CDR2 sequences are DFQATT and SNEGSKA (reference sequence). This CDR3 region has 13 residues. In DNA form, the CDR3 reads TGCAGTGCTAGAGATCTCGCCAAAAACATTCAGTACTTC. Translation gives CSARDLAKNIQYF.

This chain joins TRBV5-5 and TRBJ2-5, with unresolved D. Per the germline V gene, CDR1 is SGHKS and CDR2 is YYEKEE (reference sequence). This CDR3 region has 14 residues. V lost 3 bases and J 5 bases, leaving 14 bases between the germline ends. The CDR3 region is CASSSPSPVETQYF. The DNA of the CDR3 is TGTGCCAGCAGCTCCCCATCCCCTGTGGAGACCCAGTACTTC.

This chain joins TRBV7-2 and TRBJ1-2, with D uncertain. This CDR3 is built from 15 residues. Germline lookup yields CDR1 SGHTA and CDR2 FQGNSA. Trimming pared 1 base from V and 0 bases from J, leaving 9 bases between. The CDR3 nucleotides are TGTGCCAGCAGCTTAGATCCAGGCTCTAACTATGGCTACACCTTC. It is translated as CASSLDPGSNYGYTF.

This clonotype has more than one count but fewer than ten. The V call is TRBV20-1, the J call TRBJ2-7, with 11 bases lining up with TRBD1. V was clipped by 4 bases and J by 3 bases; unmatched bases: 11. Germline V gives CDR1 DFQATT, CDR2 SNEGSKA (reference sequence). This CDR3 region has 16 residues. This CDR3 reads CSAMYPWGQGVYEQYV. In DNA, the CDR3 is TGCAGTGCTATGTACCCGTGGGGACAGGGGGTCTACGAGCAGTACGTC.

The chain recombines TRBV5-1 with TRBJ2-7, with a possible D match to TRBD2 (5 bases). This CDR3 region has 13 residues. V dropped 5 bases and J dropped 5 bases, with 14 bases sitting between them. CDR1 and CDR2 from the germline V gene are SGHRS and YFSETQ. CDR3 bases: TGCGCCAGCAGATATCGAGGAGCGGACGAGCAGTACGTC. As protein: CASRYRGADEQYV.

This clonotype was seen more than once but under ten times. J is TRBJ2-1 and V is TRBV12-3 or TRBV12-4; 7 bases agree with TRBD1. Trimming at V came to 5 bases and at J to 2 bases, leaving 12 bases not matched to a gene. CDR3 length equals 17 residues. The CDR3 DNA sequence: TGTGCCAGCAGTCCTAAGGGGGCAGGGAGCCCCTACAATGAGCAGTTCTTC. This gives the protein CASSPKGAGSPYNEQFF.

This rearrangement joins TRBV7-8 to TRBJ1-5; 10 bases fit TRBD1. This CDR3 spans 15 amino acids. V dropped 3 bases and J dropped 11; count of bases not matched to a gene: 10. CDR1 is SGHVS and CDR2 is FQNEAQ in the germline V gene. The CDR3 DNA follows: TGTGCCAGCAGCTTGGGACAGGGGTCTCTCGAGGCCCAGCATTTT. Amino acid sequence: CASSLGQGSLEAQHF.

This clonotype appeared a few times. The rearrangement joins TRBV4-3 to TRBJ1-6; D gene unclear. Trimming removed 0 bases at V and 0 bases at J, with 9 bases between. CDR3 length equals 17 residues. Germline V CDR1 and CDR2: LGHNA, YSLEER. CDR3 nucleotide sequence: TGCGCCAGCAGCCAAGATTCTGGGAGCTCCTATAATTCACCCCTCCACTTT. It codes for CASSQDSGSSYNSPLHF.

This clonotype was counted a few times. This sequence joins TRBV5-1 and TRBJ1-1; D is undetermined. This CDR3 is 14 amino acids long. Germline V gene data show CDR1 as SGHRS and CDR2 as YFSETQ. The V end lost 0 bases, the J end lost 2 bases, and 8 bases lay between the germline ends. CDR3 in DNA: TGCGCCAGCAGCTTGGAAGGCTACAACACTGAAGCTTTCTTT. It is translated as CASSLEGYNTEAFF. Together with reference TRBV5-1 and TRBJ1-1, the CDR3 gives the full variable domain: KAGVTQTPRYLIKTRGQQVTLSCSPISGHRSVSWYQQTPGQGLQFLFEYFSETQRNKGNFPGRFSGRQFSNSRSEMNVSTLELGDSALYLCASSLEGYNTEAFFGQGTRLTVV.

The chain is built from TRBV27 and TRBJ2-5; 9 bases match TRBD2. Losses at the gene ends were 4 bases for V and 6 bases for J; bases not matched to a gene: 6. Germline V gene sequence: CDR1 MNHEY, CDR2 SMNVEV (reference sequence). The CDR3 sequence is 14 residues long. The CDR3 coding sequence is TGTGCCAGCAGTTCTGGGACTAGCATAAAGACCCAGTACTTC. Translating it yields CASSSGTSIKTQYF.

The chain carries TRBV12-3 or TRBV12-4 and TRBJ2-3; 9 positions match TRBD2. The CDR3 length is 17 residues. V shed 3 bases, J shed 3 bases, and the junction held 10 bases outside the gene matches. The CDR3 DNA is TGTGCCAGCAGTTTCCCCGTGGCGGGGGGGCAGACAGATACGCAGTATTTT. Translation gives CASSFPVAGGQTDTQYF.

The sample holds a few counts of this clonotype. The V call is TRBV9, the J call TRBJ2-3; 10 bases line up with TRBD2. CDR3 length equals 15 residues. In germline, CDR1 is SGDLS, CDR2 YYNGEE. J lost 1 base, V lost 4 bases, and 3 bases had no gene match. This chain's CDR3 is CASSILAGGTDTQYF. Written as DNA, the CDR3 is TGTGCCAGCAGCATTCTAGCGGGGGGCACAGATACGCAGTATTTT.

The sample holds many counts of this clonotype. The J gene is TRBJ2-1, the V gene TRBV10-3, with D perhaps TRBD1 (5 bases). V shed 4 bases and J shed 7 bases, with 14 bases lying between them. The CDR3 consists of 14 residues. Germline CDR1 ENHRY, CDR2 SYGVKD. The CDR3 region has the DNA TGTGCCATCAGTGTAAAGGGGCAGGGTAATGAGCAGTTCTTC. It specifies CAISVKGQGNEQFF.

The genes are TRBV5-1 and TRBJ2-1; the D gene is possibly TRBD1 (5 bases). Trimming removed 3 bases from V and 9 bases from J, with 19 bases in between. Germline V lookup: CDR1 SGHRS, CDR2 YFSETQ. The CDR3 totals 15 residues. CDR3 in DNA: TGCGCCAGCAGCTATACAGGCCCGGCTTATGCTGAGCAGTTCTTC. This encodes CASSYTGPAYAEQFF.

This clonotype appeared many times. CDR3 loop: CASSPGGGSPLHF. CDR3 DNA sequence: TGTGCCAGCAGCCCCGGGGGGGGTTCACCCCTCCACTTT. V usage is TRBV7-2 and J usage is TRBJ1-6, with D tentatively TRBD1 (5 bases). Germline assignment: CDR1 SGHTA and CDR2 FQGNSA. Trimming left V 5 bases short and J 9 bases short, with 11 bases between. This CDR3 contains 13 residues.

A few counts support this clonotype. The chain combines TRBV25-1 with TRBJ1-6, with TRBD1 identical over 7 bases. CDR1 MGHDK and CDR2 SYGVNS come from the germline V gene. V shed 2 bases and J 7 bases; nucleotides not matched to a gene: 5. The CDR3 totals 15 residues. The CDR3 protein is CASSEHQGVNSPLHF. In DNA, the CDR3 is TGTGCCAGCAGTGAACACCAGGGGGTAAATTCACCCCTCCACTTT.

This chain links TRBV29-1 with TRBJ1-4; D uncertain. V dropped 3 bases and J dropped 3 bases, with 11 bases sitting between them. The germline V gene encodes CDR1 SQVTM and CDR2 ANQGSEA. The CDR3 loop spans 14 amino acids. The DNA of the CDR3 is TGCAGCGTTGATGGTGGAGGGTCTAATGAAAAACTGTTTTTT. As protein: CSVDGGGSNEKLFF.

The chain links TRBV9 to TRBJ2-1, with D perhaps TRBD1 or TRBD2 (5 bases each). V lost 0 bases and J lost 0, with 13 bases in between. CDR1 SGDLS and CDR2 YYNGEE come from the germline V gene. The CDR3 is made up of 17 amino acids. This CDR3 reads CASSVAWWGSSYNEQFF. The CDR3 coding sequence is TGTGCCAGCAGCGTAGCGTGGTGGGGGAGCTCCTACAATGAGCAGTTCTTC.

This clonotype occurred a few times. The chain combines TRBV9 with TRBJ2-1, with 7 bases fitting TRBD1. The ends lost 3 bases at V and 7 bases at J; junction bases unmatched: 7. The CDR3 is made up of 14 amino acids. The germline CDR1 and CDR2 sequences are SGDLS and YYNGEE. The CDR3 loop reads CASSGDYRGNEQFF. CDR3 in DNA: TGTGCCAGCAGCGGCGACTACAGGGGAAATGAGCAGTTCTTC.

The J gene is TRBJ2-3, the V gene TRBV7-6; 10 nucleotides align to TRBD2. The CDR3 runs to 15 residues. The V gene's germline CDR1 is SGHVS and CDR2 FNYEAQ. J gave up 7 bases and V 3 bases, and 7 bases lay outside the gene matches. CDR3 nucleotides: TGTGCCAGCAGCTTTTCAGCGGGGGGGCCAAATACGCAGTATTTT. Amino acids: CASSFSAGGPNTQYF.

V gene TRBV19 combines with J gene TRBJ2-3; D perhaps matches TRBD2 (5 bases). Between the trimmed V and J ends, which lost 4 bases and 9 bases, there was a span of 11 bases. The CDR3 is 12 amino acids. Germline V CDR1 and CDR2: LNHDA, SQIVND (reference sequence). CDR3 bases: TGTGCCAGTAGTACGAGTGAGGGCACGCAGTATTTT. Amino acids: CASSTSEGTQYF.

This clonotype has just one count. The rearrangement links TRBV5-5 to TRBJ2-7; D is possibly TRBD2 (6 bases). CDR3 length: 17 amino acids. Germline CDR1 reads SGHKS; CDR2 reads YYEKEE (reference sequence). V was pared by 1 base and J by 7 bases, with 24 bases between. The CDR3 nucleotides read TGTGCCAGCAGCTTGTCTGTGCTGTGGACGGCGGAGGGGGAGCAGTACGTC. It codes for CASSLSVLWTAEGEQYV.

V gene TRBV5-1 combines with J gene TRBJ2-6, with D possibly matching TRBD2 (7 bases). Trimming took 2 bases from V and 3 from J, leaving 18 bases between them. Looked up from germline, CDR1 is SGHRS and CDR2 is YFSETQ. The CDR3 runs 18 residues. CDR3 nucleotides: TGCGCCAGCAGCTTAGCCAGGGGAGGGTCGAGTGGGGCCAACGTCCTGACTTTC. Translating it yields CASSLARGGSSGANVLTF.

This clonotype came up many times. The chain is built from TRBV4-1 and TRBJ2-6; perhaps TRBD1 as D (5 bases). V shed 0 bases and J shed 4 bases, with 10 bases lying between them. The CDR3 contains 16 residues. Per germline, CDR1 MGHRA and CDR2 YSYEKL. The CDR3 sequence: CASSQEGLSGANVLTF. In DNA form, the CDR3 reads TGCGCCAGCAGCCAAGAGGGGCTCTCGGGGGCCAACGTCCTGACTTTC.